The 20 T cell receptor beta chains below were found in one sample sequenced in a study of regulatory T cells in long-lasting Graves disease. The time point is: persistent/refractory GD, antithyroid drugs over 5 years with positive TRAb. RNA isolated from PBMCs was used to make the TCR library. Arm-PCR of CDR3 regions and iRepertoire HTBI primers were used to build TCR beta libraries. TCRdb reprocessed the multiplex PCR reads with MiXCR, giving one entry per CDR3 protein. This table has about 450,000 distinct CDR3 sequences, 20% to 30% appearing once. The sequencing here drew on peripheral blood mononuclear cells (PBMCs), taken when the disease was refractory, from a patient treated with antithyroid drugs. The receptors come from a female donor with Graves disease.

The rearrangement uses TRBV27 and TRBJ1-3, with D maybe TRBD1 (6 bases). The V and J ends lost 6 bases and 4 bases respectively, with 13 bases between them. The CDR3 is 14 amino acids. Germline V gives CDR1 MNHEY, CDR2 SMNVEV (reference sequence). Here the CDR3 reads CASRGGFLGNTIYF. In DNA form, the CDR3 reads TGTGCCAGCAGAGGGGGTTTTTTAGGAAACACCATATATTTT.

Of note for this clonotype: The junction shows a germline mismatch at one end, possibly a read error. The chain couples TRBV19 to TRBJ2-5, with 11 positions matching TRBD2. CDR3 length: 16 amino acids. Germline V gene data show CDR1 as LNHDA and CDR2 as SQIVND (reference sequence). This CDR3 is CASSALSGTSGETQYF. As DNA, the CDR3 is TGTGCCAGTAGTGCCCTCTCCGGGACTAGCGGAGAGACCCAATACTTC. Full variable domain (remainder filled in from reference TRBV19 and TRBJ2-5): DGGITQSPKYLFRKEGQNVTLSCEQNLNHDAMYWYRQDPGQGLRLIYYSQIVNDFQKGDIAEGYSVSREKKESFPLTVTSAQKNPTAFYLCASSALSGTSGETQYFGPGTRLLVL.

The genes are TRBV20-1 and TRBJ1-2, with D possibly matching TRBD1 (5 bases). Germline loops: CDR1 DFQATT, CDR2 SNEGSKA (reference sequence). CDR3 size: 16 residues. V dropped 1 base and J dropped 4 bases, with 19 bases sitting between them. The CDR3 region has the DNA TGCAGTGCTAGAGGGGGCAACACAGAGGGCGCCTATGGCTACACCTTC. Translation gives CSARGGNTEGAYGYTF.

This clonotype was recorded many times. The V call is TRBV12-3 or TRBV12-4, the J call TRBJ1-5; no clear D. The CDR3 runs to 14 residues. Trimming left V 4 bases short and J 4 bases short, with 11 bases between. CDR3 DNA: TGTGCCAGCAGTTCAAGGGTTGGAAATCAGCCCCAGCATTTT. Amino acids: CASSSRVGNQPQHF.

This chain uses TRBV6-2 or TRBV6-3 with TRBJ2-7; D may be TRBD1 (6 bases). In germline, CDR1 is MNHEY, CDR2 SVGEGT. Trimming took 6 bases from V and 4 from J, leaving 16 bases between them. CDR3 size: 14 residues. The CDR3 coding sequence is TGTGCCAGCAGCTATGAGGGACACGAATACGAGCAGTACTTC. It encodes CASSYEGHEYEQYF.

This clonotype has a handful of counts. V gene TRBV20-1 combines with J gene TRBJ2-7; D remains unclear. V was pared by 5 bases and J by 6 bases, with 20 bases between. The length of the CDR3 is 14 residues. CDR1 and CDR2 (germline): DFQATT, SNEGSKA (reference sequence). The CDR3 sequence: CSASNRQDLGEQYF. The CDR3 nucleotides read TGCAGTGCTTCGAATCGCCAAGACCTGGGCGAGCAGTACTTC.

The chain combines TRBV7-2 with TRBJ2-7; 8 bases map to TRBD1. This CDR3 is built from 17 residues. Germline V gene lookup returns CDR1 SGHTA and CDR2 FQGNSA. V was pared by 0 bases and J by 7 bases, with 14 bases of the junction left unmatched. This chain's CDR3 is CASSLASFQGARGEQYF. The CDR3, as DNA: TGTGCCAGCAGCTTAGCATCGTTTCAGGGGGCGCGCGGGGAGCAGTACTTC.

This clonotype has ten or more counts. In DNA, the CDR3 is TGTGCCAGCAGTGAGAGAAGTGGCTACACCTTC. Protein: CASSERSGYTF. The chain combines TRBV2 with TRBJ1-2; D unclear. Germline V gene data show CDR1 as SNHLY and CDR2 as FYNNEI. V gave up 3 bases and J gave up 7 bases, with 6 bases separating them. The CDR3 length is 11 residues.

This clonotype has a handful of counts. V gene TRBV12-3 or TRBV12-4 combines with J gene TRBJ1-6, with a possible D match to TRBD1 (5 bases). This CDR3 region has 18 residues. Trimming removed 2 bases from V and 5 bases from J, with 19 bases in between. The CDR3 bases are TGTGCCAGCAGTTTATTTCTCGGTGCTTCGGGGGATAATTCACCCCTCCACTTT. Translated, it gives CASSLFLGASGDNSPLHF.

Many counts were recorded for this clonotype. The CDR3 DNA follows: TGTGCCAGCAGTCTAGCGGGGTCGGGTTACTACGAGCAGTACTTC. Its protein product is CASSLAGSGYYEQYF. The gene calls are TRBV28 and TRBJ2-7, with 9 positions matching TRBD2. V was pared by 5 bases and J by 3 bases, with 8 bases of the junction left unmatched. This CDR3 has 15 amino acids. Germline V gene sequence: CDR1 MDHEN, CDR2 SYDVKM.

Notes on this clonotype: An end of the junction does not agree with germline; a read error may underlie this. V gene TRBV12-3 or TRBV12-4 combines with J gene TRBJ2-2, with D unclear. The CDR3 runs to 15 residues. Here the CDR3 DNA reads TGTGTCAGCAGTCCCTTTGGGATCCGGACCGGGGAGCTGTTTTTT. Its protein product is CVSSPFGIRTGELFF.

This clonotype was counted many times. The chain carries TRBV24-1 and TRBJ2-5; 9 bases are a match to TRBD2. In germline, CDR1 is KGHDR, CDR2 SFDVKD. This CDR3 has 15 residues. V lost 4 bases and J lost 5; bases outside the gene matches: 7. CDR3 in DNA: TGTGCCACCAGTGACCGCCTTAGCGGGAGTGAGACCCAGTACTTC. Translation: CATSDRLSGSETQYF.

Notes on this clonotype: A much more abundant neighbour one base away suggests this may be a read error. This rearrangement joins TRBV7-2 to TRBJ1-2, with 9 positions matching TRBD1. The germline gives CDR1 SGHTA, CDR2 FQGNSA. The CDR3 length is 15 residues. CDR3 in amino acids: CASSSRRGQGIGYAF. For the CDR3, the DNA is TGTGCCAGCAGCTCGCGTCGGGGACAGGGAATCGGCTACGCCTTC.

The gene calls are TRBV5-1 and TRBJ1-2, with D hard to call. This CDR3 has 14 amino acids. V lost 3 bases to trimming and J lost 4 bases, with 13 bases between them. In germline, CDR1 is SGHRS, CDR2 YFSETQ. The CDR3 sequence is CASSSQDASYGYTF. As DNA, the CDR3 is TGCGCCAGCAGCTCCCAGGACGCGAGCTATGGCTACACCTTC.

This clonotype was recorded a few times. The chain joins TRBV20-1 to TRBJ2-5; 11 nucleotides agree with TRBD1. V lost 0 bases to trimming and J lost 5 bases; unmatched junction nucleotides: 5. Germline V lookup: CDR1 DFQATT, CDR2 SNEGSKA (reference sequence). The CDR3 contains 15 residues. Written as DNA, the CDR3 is TGCAGTGCTAGAGATGCGGACAGGGGGCGGGAGACCCAGTACTTC. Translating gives CSARDADRGRETQYF.

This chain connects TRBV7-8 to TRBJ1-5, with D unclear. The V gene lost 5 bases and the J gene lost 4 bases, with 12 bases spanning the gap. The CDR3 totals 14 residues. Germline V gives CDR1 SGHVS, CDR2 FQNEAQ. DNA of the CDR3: TGTGCCAGCAGCCGGGCGGGAGCTAATCAGCCCCAGCATTTT. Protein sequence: CASSRAGANQPQHF.

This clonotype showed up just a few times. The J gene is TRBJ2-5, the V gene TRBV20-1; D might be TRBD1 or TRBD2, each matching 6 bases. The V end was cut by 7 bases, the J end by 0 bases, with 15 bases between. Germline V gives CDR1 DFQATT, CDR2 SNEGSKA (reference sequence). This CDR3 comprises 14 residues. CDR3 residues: CSVIAGQDQETQYF. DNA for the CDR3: TGCAGTGTTATCGCGGGACAAGACCAAGAGACCCAGTACTTC.

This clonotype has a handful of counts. CDR3 bases: TGTGCCAGTAGTAACCGCGGACAGGGGGTAAAGCAGTACTTC. It translates to CASSNRGQGVKQYF. The rearrangement uses TRBV19 and TRBJ2-7; 10 bases are shared with TRBD1. J lost 8 bases, V lost 4 bases, and 8 bases had no gene match. The CDR3 runs to 14 residues. Germline loops: CDR1 LNHDA, CDR2 SQIVND (reference sequence). The full variable domain, rest sourced from reference TRBV19 and TRBJ2-7, is DGGITQSPKYLFRKEGQNVTLSCEQNLNHDAMYWYRQDPGQGLRLIYYSQIVNDFQKGDIAEGYSVSREKKESFPLTVTSAQKNPTAFYLCASSNRGQGVKQYFGPGTRLTVT.

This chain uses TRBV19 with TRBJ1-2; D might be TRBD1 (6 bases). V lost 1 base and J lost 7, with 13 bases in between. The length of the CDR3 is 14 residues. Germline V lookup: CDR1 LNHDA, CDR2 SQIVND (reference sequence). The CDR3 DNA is TGTGCCAGTAGTATAGGCGGACAGAGGACTGGCTACACCTTC. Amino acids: CASSIGGQRTGYTF.

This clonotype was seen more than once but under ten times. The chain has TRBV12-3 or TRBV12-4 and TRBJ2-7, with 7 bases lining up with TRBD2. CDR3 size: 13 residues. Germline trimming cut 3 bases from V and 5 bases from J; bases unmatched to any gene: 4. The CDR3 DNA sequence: TGTGCCAGCAGTTTCCCCGCGGGGGACGAGCAGTACTTC. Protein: CASSFPAGDEQYF.